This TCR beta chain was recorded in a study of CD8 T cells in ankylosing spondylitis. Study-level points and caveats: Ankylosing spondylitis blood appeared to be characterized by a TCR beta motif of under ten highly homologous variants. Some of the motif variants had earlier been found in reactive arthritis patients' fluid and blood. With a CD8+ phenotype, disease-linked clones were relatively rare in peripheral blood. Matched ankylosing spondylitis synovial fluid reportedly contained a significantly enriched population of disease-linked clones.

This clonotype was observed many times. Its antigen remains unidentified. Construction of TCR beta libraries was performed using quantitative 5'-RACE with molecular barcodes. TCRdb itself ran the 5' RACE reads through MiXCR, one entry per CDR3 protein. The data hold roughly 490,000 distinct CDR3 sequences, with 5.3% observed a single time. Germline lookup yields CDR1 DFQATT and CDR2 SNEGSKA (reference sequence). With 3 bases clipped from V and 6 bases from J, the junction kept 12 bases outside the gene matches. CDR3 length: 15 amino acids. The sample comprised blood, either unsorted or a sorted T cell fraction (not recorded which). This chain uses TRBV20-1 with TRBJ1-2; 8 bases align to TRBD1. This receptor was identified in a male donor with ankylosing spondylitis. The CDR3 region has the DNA TGCAGTGCTAGTAGTCGTCGGACAGGGCGCGATGGCTACACCTTC. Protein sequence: CSASSRRTGRDGYTF.